This record covers a single T cell receptor beta chain. The specificity of this receptor is unknown. No much larger clone is present one base from it, and per-base qualities are unavailable. CDR1 and CDR2, per the germline V gene (reference sequence), are PRHDT and FYEKMQ. The CDR3 spans 14 residues, from the cysteine through the phenylalanine. Only the CDR3 portion is preserved as DNA: 42 bases, with reading frame beginning at the first base. V and J are truncated by 5 bases and 0 bases respectively, leaving an intervening sequence of 11 bases. These data come from a study of shared clonotypes between healthy human individuals (dated by TCRdb to about 2020). Context from the whole study: Three men and a couple of women, aged 18 to 49 years, made up the cohort. For each donor, CD4 naive and CD4 memory were each run on three plates, CD8 naive on two plates, and CD8 memory on one plate. To estimate repertoire size and how much clonotype sharing occurs between individuals, the study deeply sequenced the blood TCR repertoires of roughly 5 healthy adults. To increase sequencing depth and limit assay-specific biases, different laboratories used diverse techniques to prepare libraries and sequence TCR repertoires. Between about 0.9 and 8.9 billion PBMCs per donor were obtained by leukapheresis. General study outcomes and caveats: Because the study included a small number of donors, the genetic and exposure-history diversity represented was limited. Naive subsets generally had larger estimated clonotype richness than memory subsets did. Pairwise subsampling led to the expectation that sequencing depth would affect the degree of clonotype sharing among donors. Higher generation probabilities were observed for clonotypes shared by all four sorted-subset donors than for non-shared clonotypes. Rarefaction of sorted-subset datasets indicated incomplete sequencing despite the large sequencing depth. When a handful of donors were compared, the shared fraction of clonotypes was 5% to 6.5% for naive CD4, about 4% for naive CD8, about 2.4% for memory CD4, and less than 0.5% for memory CD8. Only blood was sampled, and tissue TCR repertoires likely differ from those in blood.

Using the deep immunoSEQ assay, multiplex PCR amplified TCR CDR3 regions from genomic DNA. Genomic DNA extracted from each cell subset was distributed evenly over all wells of several immunoSEQ 96-well plates, and each plate served as one replicate. For sorted subsets, each replicate PCR was loaded with roughly 0.2 ug genomic DNA, equivalent to 30,000 or so T cell genomes. The purified libraries were quantified using a Qubit 3.0 fluorometer, sized with a Bioanalyzer 2100, and then quantified again using the KAPA Library Quantification kit. Each immunoSEQ 96-well plate was sequenced on its own single-read 150-cycle Illumina NextSeq 550 flow cell. The published analysis was carried out like this. Because the immunoSEQ output held only junctional sequences and lacked quality scores, the filtering could not match the filtering applied to full-length reads. To assign V/J genes and CDR3, sequences were annotated against IMGT germline references using PyIR, a Python wrapper for IgBLAST v1.9. Reads were removed for weak V/J assignments (E-value above 1e-6), missing CDR3, stop codons, out-of-frame junctions, or ambiguous translated residues. V3J clonotypes were defined by identical inferred V gene, J gene, and CDR3 amino acid sequence. Percentage overlap between repertoires was calculated by dividing the number of shared unique clonotypes by the size of the smaller repertoire. Richness of each repertoire was evaluated using RTK rarefaction, the Chao1 estimator, and Recon v2.1 estimates of unobserved clonotypes. Generation probabilities for all TCRbeta clonotypes obtained by the gDNA method from four donors were computed using OLGA. This is the immuneACCESS table as TCRdb keeps it, with only in-frame sequences that have V and J called. A part of the clones is gone; compared with another copy, unresolved V genes explain less than half, and the rest is unexplained. The V and J calls and the clone size are those of that table, but D and trimming were determined from the DNA. In this sample the table shows about 2 million clones, roughly 94% of which occur a single time. The ten biggest clones cover 1% to 1.3% of the sample.

CD8 naive samples were CD45RO-negative cells positively selected for CCR7, giving a CD45RA+CCR7+ population that excluded TemRA cells. The donors were healthy, HIV-negative adults who had no recently reported acute infections or vaccinations. Every donor was a Caucasian adult residing in Nashville, Tennessee, USA. Blood was collected by leukapheresis, and PBMCs were isolated by Ficoll-Histopaque density gradient centrifugation and then cryopreserved in liquid nitrogen vapor phase. Purity and quantity of every magnetically sorted T cell population were checked by analytical flow cytometry. Each sorted fraction had its genomic DNA isolated and then quantified by UV absorbance on a Nanodrop 2000c.

This TCR was recovered from a man between 18 and 29 years old in good health. Source material: naive CD8+ T cells sorted from blood. The cell subset or site tag for this specimen amounts to: CD45RA+CCR7+. The sequence is built from TRBV13 and TRBJ2-7, with the D gene tentatively TRBD1 or TRBD2, based on 6 matching bases in each. The nucleotides are TGTGCCAGCAGCCATGGAGGGGGCTCCTACGAGCAGTACTTC. It codes for CASSHGGGSYEQYF.